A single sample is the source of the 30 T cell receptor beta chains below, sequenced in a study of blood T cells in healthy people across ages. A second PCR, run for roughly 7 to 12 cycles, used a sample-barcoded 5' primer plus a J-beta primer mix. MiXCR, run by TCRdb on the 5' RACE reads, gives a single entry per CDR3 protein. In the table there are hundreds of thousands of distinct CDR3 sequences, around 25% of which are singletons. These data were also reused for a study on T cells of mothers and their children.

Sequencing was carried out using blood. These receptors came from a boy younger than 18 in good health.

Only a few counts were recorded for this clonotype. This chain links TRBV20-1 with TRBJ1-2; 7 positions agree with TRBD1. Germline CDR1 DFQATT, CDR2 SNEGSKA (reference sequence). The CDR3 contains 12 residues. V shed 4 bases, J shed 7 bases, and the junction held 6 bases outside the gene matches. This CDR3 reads CSATGQFPGYTF. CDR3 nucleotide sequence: TGCAGTGCTACGGGACAGTTCCCTGGCTACACCTTC.

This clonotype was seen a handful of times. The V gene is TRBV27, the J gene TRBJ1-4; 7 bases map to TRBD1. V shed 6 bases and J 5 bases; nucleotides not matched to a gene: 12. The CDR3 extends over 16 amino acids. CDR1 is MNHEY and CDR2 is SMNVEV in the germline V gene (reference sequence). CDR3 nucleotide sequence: TGTGCCAGCAGGCCCAACCGACAGGGAAAAAATGAAAAACTGTTTTTT. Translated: CASRPNRQGKNEKLFF.

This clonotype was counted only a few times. The CDR3 reads CSVEDAGGRYEQYF. CDR3 in DNA: TGCAGCGTTGAAGATGCAGGGGGCCGATACGAGCAGTACTTC. The rearrangement uses TRBV29-1 and TRBJ2-7; 8 nucleotides match TRBD1. Germline loops: CDR1 SQVTM, CDR2 ANQGSEA. V lost 0 bases and J lost 4; bases outside the gene matches: 5. The CDR3 totals 14 residues.

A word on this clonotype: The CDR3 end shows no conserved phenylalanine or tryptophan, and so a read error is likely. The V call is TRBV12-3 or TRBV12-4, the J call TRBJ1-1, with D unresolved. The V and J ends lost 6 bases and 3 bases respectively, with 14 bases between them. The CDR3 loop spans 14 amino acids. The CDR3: CASRKSSGDTEAFL. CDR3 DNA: TGTGCCAGCAGAAAATCAAGCGGGGACACTGAAGCTTTCCTT.

The CDR3 sequence is CASSLSGMEQYF. The CDR3 nucleotides read TGTGCCAGCAGCTTGTCCGGGATGGAGCAGTACTTC. V and J are TRBV5-5 and TRBJ2-7, with D maybe TRBD2 (5 bases). Germline CDR1 is SGHKS and CDR2 is YYEKEE (reference sequence). V dropped 1 base and J dropped 7 bases, with 9 bases sitting between them. This CDR3 region has 12 residues.

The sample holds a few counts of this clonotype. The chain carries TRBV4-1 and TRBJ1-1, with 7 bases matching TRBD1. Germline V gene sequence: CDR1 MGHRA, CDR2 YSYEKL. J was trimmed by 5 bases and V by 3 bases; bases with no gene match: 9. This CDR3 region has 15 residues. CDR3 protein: CASSQATGMRTEAFF. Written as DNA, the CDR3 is TGCGCCAGCAGCCAGGCGACAGGGATGAGGACTGAAGCTTTCTTT.

CDR3 in amino acids: CATRPLAASYNEQFF. For the CDR3, the DNA is TGTGCCACTAGGCCACTAGCGGCCTCCTACAATGAGCAGTTCTTC. This chain links TRBV27 with TRBJ2-1; the match to TRBD2 covers 8 bases. V trimming: 10 bases; J trimming: 0 bases; junction bases outside the gene matches: 8. The CDR3 covers 15 residues. Germline loops: CDR1 MNHEY, CDR2 SMNVEV (reference sequence).

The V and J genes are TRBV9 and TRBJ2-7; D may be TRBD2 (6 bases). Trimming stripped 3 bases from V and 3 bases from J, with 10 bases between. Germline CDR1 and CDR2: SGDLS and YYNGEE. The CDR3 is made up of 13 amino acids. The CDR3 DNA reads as TGTGCCAGCAGCGCGGGACTGATCTACGAGCAGTACTTC. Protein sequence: CASSAGLIYEQYF.

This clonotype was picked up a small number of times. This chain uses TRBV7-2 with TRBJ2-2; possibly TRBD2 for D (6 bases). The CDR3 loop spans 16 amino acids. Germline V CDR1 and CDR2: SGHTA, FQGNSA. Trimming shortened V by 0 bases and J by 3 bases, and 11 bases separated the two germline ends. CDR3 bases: TGTGCCAGCAGCTTAGCCCCGAGCGGGTACACCGGGGAGCTGTTTTTT. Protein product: CASSLAPSGYTGELFF. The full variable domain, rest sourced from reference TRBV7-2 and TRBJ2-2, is GAGVSQSPSNKVTEKGKDVELRCDPISGHTALYWYRQSLGQGLEFLIYFQGNSAPDKSGLPSDRFSAERTGGSVSTLTIQRTQQEDSAVYLCASSLAPSGYTGELFFGEGSRLTVL.

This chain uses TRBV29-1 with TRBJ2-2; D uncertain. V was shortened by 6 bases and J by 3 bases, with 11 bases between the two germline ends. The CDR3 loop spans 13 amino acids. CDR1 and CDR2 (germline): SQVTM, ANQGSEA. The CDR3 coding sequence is TGCAGCGTGTTGAATCGGGACACCGGGGAGCTGTTTTTT. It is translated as CSVLNRDTGELFF.

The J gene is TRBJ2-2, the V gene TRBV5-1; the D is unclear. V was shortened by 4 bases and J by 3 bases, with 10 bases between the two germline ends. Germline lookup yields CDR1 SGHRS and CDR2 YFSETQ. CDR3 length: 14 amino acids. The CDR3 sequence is CASSPSADTGELFF. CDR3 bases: TGCGCCAGCAGCCCCAGCGCGGACACCGGGGAGCTGTTTTTT.

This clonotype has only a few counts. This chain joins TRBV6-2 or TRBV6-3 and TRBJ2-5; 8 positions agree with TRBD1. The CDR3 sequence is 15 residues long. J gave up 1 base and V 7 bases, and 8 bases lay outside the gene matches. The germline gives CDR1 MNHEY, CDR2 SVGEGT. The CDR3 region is CASTPDRDFQETQYF. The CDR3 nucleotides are TGTGCCAGCACACCGGACAGGGATTTCCAAGAGACCCAGTACTTC.

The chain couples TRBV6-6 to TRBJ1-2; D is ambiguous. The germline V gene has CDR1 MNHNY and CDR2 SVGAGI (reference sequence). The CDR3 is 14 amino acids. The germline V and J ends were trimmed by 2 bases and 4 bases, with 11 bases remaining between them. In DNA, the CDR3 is TGTGCCAGCAGTTACCAAGGCTTAGTCTATGGCTACACCTTC. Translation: CASSYQGLVYGYTF.

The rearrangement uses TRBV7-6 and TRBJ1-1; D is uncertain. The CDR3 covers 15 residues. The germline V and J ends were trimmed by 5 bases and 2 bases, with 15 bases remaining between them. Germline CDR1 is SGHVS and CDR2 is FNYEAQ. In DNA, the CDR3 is TGTGCCAGCAGCACGAACCGGGAGGTTAACACTGAAGCTTTCTTT. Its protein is CASSTNREVNTEAFF. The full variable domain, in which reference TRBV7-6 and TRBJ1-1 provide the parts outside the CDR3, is GAGVSQSPRYKVTKRGQDVALRCDPISGHVSLYWYRQALGQGPEFLTYFNYEAQQDKSGLPNDRFSAERPEGSISTLTIQRTEQRDSAMYRCASSTNREVNTEAFFGQGTRLTVV.

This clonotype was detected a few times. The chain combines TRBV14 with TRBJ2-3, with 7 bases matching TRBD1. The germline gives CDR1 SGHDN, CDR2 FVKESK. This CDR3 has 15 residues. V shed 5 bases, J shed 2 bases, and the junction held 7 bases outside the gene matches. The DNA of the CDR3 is TGTGCCAGCAGCTTTCGAGGACAGGACACAGATACGCAGTATTTT. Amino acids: CASSFRGQDTDTQYF.

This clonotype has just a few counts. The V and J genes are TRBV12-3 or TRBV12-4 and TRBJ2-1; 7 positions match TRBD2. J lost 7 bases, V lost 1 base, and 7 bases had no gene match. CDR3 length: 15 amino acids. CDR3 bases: TGTGCCAGCAGTTTAGGGGGAGGGCCGGTGAATGAGCAGTTCTTC. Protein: CASSLGGGPVNEQFF.

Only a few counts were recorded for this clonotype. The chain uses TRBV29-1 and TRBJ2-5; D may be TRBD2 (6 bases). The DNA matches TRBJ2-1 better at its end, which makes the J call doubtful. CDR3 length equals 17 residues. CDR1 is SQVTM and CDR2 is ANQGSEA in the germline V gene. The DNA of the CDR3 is TGCAGCGTTGATCTGGGGGGTTCGGAGGGAAGCATCAATGAGCAGTTCTTC. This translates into CSVDLGGSEGSINEQFF.

The CDR3 DNA reads TGTGCCAGCAGCGTAGTTTCGGAAGGGGCAGACAAAGCTTTCTTT. This gives the protein CASSVVSEGADKAFF. The chain uses TRBV9 and TRBJ1-1, with TRBD1 as a possible D gene (5 bases). Germline V gene lookup returns CDR1 SGDLS and CDR2 YYNGEE. The V end was cut by 0 bases, the J end by 9 bases, with 18 bases between. The CDR3 has 15 residues.

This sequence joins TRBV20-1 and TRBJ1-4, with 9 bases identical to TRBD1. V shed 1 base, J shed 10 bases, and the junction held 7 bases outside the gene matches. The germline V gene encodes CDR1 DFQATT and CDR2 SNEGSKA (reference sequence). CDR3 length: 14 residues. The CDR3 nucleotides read TGCAGTGCTAGAGGGAGGACAGGGGACGGAAAACTGTTTTTT. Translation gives CSARGRTGDGKLFF.

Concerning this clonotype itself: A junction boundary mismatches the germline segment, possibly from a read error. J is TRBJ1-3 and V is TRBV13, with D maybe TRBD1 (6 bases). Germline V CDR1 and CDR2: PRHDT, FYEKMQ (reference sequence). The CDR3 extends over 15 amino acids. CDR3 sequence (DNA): TGTGCCAGCAGCTTAGGACGGGGGGCGCCGAACACCACATATTTT. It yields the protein CASSLGRGAPNTTYF.

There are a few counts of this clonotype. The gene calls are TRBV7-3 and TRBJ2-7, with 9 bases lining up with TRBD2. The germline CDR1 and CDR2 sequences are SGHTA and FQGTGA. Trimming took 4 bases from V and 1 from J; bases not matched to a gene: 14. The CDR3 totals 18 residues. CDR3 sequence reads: CASSSNKTQREVSYEQYF. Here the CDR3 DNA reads TGTGCCAGCAGCTCAAACAAAACCCAGCGGGAGGTATCCTACGAGCAGTACTTC. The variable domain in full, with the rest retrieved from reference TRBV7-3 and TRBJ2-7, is GAGVSQTPSNKVTEKGKYVELRCDPISGHTALYWYRQSLGQGPEFLIYFQGTGAADDSGLPNDRFFAVRPEGSVSTLKIQRTERGDSAVYLCASSSNKTQREVSYEQYFGPGTRLTVT.

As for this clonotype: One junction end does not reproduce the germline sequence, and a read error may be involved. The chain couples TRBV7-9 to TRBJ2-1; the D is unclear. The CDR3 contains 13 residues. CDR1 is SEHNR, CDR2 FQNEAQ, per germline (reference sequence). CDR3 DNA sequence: TGTGCCAGAAGCTATTTAACGGGCGTGGAGCAGTTCTTC. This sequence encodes CARSYLTGVEQFF.

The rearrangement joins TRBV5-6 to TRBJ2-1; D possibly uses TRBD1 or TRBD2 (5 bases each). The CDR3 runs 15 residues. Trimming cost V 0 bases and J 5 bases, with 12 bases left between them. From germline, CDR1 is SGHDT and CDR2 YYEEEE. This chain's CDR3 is CASSLEGRRDNEQFF. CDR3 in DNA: TGTGCCAGCAGCTTGGAGGGGAGAAGGGACAATGAGCAGTTCTTC.

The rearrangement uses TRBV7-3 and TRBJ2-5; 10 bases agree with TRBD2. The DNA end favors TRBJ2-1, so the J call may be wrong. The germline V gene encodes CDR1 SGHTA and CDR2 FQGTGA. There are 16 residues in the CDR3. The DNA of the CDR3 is TGTGCCAGCAGCTTCACAGCGGGGGGGTTTAAATATGAGCAGTTCTTC. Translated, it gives CASSFTAGGFKYEQFF.

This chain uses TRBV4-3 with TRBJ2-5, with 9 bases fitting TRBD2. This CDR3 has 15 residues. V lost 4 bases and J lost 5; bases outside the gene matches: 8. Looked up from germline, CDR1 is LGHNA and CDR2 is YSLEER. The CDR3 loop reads CASSPGLAPSETQYF. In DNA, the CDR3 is TGCGCCAGCAGCCCTGGACTAGCGCCCTCCGAGACCCAGTACTTC.

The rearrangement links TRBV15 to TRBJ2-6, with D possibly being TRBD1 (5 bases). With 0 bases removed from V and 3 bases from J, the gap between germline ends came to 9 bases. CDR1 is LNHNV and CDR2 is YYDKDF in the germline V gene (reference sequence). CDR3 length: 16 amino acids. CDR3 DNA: TGTGCCACCAGCAGAGATGGTAGGGGTGGGGCCAACGTCCTGACTTTC. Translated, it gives CATSRDGRGGANVLTF.

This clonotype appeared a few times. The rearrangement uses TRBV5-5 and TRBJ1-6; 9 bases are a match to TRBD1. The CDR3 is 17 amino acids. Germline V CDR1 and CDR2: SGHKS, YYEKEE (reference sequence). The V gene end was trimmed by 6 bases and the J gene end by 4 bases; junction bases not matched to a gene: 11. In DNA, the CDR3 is TGTGCCAGCAATTCGGGACAGGGAGAGGCTTATAATTCACCCCTCCACTTT. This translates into CASNSGQGEAYNSPLHF.

CDR3 in amino acids: CASSLPGTLEAFF. The DNA for the CDR3 is TGTGCCAGCAGCCTCCCCGGGACACTCGAAGCTTTCTTT. This chain connects TRBV11-2 to TRBJ1-1; tentative D call: TRBD1 (6 bases). Germline CDR1 SGHAT, CDR2 FQNNGV. The CDR3 sequence is 13 residues long. Trimming stripped 5 bases from V and 8 bases from J, with 15 bases between.

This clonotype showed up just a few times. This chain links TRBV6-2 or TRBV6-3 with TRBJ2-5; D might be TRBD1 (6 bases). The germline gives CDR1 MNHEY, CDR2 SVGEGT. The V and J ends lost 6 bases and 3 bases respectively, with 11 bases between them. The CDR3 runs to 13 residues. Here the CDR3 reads CASSYRTEETQYF. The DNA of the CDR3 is TGTGCCAGCAGCTATCGGACAGAAGAGACCCAGTACTTC.

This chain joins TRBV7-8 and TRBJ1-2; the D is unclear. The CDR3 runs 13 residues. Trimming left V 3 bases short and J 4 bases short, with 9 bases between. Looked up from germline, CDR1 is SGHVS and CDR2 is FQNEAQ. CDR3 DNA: TGTGCCAGCAGCTTTGGCAGGTCCTATGGCTACACCTTC. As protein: CASSFGRSYGYTF.